This T cell receptor (beta chain) was profiled in a study of cytomegalovirus exposure and HLA in healthy donors. Study background: Unique TCRs from HLA-typed donors, about 85 million of them, were held in an early data release. Genotyping of under 500 donors showed that about 83% belonged to the Caucasian-associated ancestry cluster. Study-wide results and limits: Being productive about 87% or about 30% of the time was typical of most TCR beta V segments in an earlier analysis. More clonal expansion characterized HLA-associated TCR beta chains than equally common others in a later analysis.

Worth noting for this clone: Its antigen is unknown.

With V trimmed by 5 bases and J by 2 bases, 6 bases remained unmatched. This CDR3 contains 16 residues. Germline CDR1 is LGHNA and CDR2 is YNFKEQ. The primer mix had 60 Vbeta and 13 Jbeta primers. Using immunoSEQ multiplex PCR, the repertoire was profiled, and TCRdb retains in-frame clones only, with some absent. This sample has 130,000 to 150,000 clones; 64% occur once, and the top ten carry 3%. The TCR sequence derives from a young woman in good health and CMV-seropositive. Material: PBMCs. The genes are TRBV4-2 and TRBJ1-3; 10 nucleotides match TRBD1. CDR3 nucleotide sequence: TGTGCCAGCAGCTTGGGGACAGGGGCTACTGGAAACACCATATATTTT. Encoded protein: CASSLGTGATGNTIYF.